Sequencing of this T cell receptor beta chain was carried out in a study of cytomegalovirus exposure and HLA in healthy donors. About the study: Ancestry clustering placed 81% of roughly 410 genotyped donors in the Caucasian-associated cluster.

Turning to this clone: Its antigen is still unknown.

Use of 60 Vbeta and 13 Jbeta primers characterized the PCR. Profiling relied on immunoSEQ multiplex PCR, and the TCRdb table lists in-frame clones only, not all of them. In the table there are approximately 79,000 clones, roughly 80% of which are singletons. General study results and limits: Among the most significant clusters, several appeared linked to common viral pathogens in a later analysis. High sensitivity and specificity were reportedly achieved when the classifier diagnosed cytomegalovirus status.

Germline assignment: CDR1 LGHNA and CDR2 YNFKEQ. The CDR3 loop spans 16 amino acids. Trimming took 5 bases from V and 9 from J; bases not matched to a gene: 17. The V gene is TRBV4-2, the J gene TRBJ1-1; 8 bases line up with TRBD1. Material: PBMCs. This sequence was found in a woman aged 40 to 50 in good health and CMV-seropositive. DNA for the CDR3: TGTGCCAGCAGCGCCCGTGACGAAGGACAGGGTCAGCAAGCTTTCTTT. Protein: CASSARDEGQGQQAFF.